This paragraph covers one TCR beta chain sequence. Its cognate antigen is unknown. Libraries were prepared by immunoSEQ multiplex PCR; TCRdb keeps only in-frame clonotypes and omits some of them. The table shows over 100,000 clones, with 85% to 90% occurring only once. The sample comes from a study of T cell responses to AZD1222 COVID-19 vaccine. Overall study results and limits: Of spike-specific TCRs, nearly half reportedly target regions left unmutated in variants. Only six or seven AZD1222 recipients were seropositive at baseline. There were mostly white British donors and more females than males, and clonal diversity was possibly underestimated.

CDR3 length: 15 amino acids. Germline V gives CDR1 LNHDA, CDR2 SQIVND (reference sequence). The ends were cut back, 1 base at V and 3 bases at J, with 13 bases in the middle. The chain is built from TRBV19 and TRBJ2-7, with D maybe TRBD1 (6 bases). The material sequenced was peripheral blood, taken on day 0 of AZD1222 vaccination. The receptor's source is an adult in good health. The CDR3: CASSIGGPRGYEQYF. The CDR3 nucleotides read TGTGCCAGTAGTATAGGGGGGCCCCGCGGCTACGAGCAGTACTTC.